This T cell receptor beta chain came from a study of T cell responses to AZD1222 COVID-19 vaccine. Turning to the study itself: Second doses that came at about 4 or about 12 weeks were put together.

The data were produced by immunoSEQ multiplex PCR, yet TCRdb's version contains in-frame clones alone and is incomplete. The sample gives 65,000 to 80,000 clones, roughly nine tenths of which show up once; 3.5% to 5% is in the top ten. Germline values: CDR1 SGHTA, CDR2 FQGNSA. There are 15 residues in the CDR3. V lost 3 bases to trimming and J lost 2 bases, with 13 bases between them. Specimen: peripheral blood, collected on day 0 of AZD1222 vaccination. The TCR comes from an adult in good health. The chain couples TRBV7-2 to TRBJ1-2; TRBD1 might be the D (5 bases). As DNA, the CDR3 is TGTGCCAGCAGCTTTAGGCCAGGGACCAACTATGGCTACACCTTC. Encoded protein: CASSFRPGTNYGYTF.